A single sample gave rise to the 30 T cell receptor beta chains below, sequenced in a study of T cell responses to AZD1222 COVID-19 vaccine (dated by TCRdb to about 2021). The library was built by means of the immunoSEQ multiplex PCR assay. Imported from immuneACCESS, the table was reduced by TCRdb to in-frame sequences with V and J called. These copies leave out some clones; in studies compared against another copy, an unresolved V gene accounts for under half, and the cause of the remainder is not known. Within this sample are approximately 100,000 clones, with approximately 86% of them counted one time only. Roughly 12% of the sample comes from the top ten. The sample's time point label, in plain terms: baseline before first vaccination. Interpreted using the paper, the treatment or condition label stands for: meningococcal conjugate vaccine given as trial control. Material: peripheral blood, obtained on day 0 of MenACWY control vaccination. All receptors come from an adult in good health.

In its sample, this clone was seen a few times. This rearrangement joins TRBV21-1 to TRBJ1-6. TRBV21-1 is termed a pseudogene. The CDR3 extends over 14 amino acids. The CDR3: CASSKENANSPLHF. CDR3 sequence (DNA): TGTGCCAGCAGCAAAGAGAATGCAAATTCACCCCTCCACTTT.

CDR3 loop: CASSQEVAGRQSGELFF. The CDR3 DNA is TGTGCCAGCAGCCAAGAGGTTGCCGGAAGGCAAAGCGGGGAGCTGTTTTTT. This rearrangement joins TRBV4-2 to TRBJ2-2; D is uncertain. The CDR3 is 17 residues long. Trimming removed 0 bases from V and 7 bases from J, with 18 bases in between. Germline V CDR1 and CDR2: LGHNA, YNFKEQ.

The chain combines TRBV6-2 or TRBV6-3 with TRBJ1-1; no definite D call. Germline V CDR1 and CDR2: MNHEY, SVGEGT. The CDR3 length is 12 residues. The germline V and J ends were trimmed by 5 bases and 7 bases, with 11 bases remaining between them. The CDR3 spells CASSQTVREAFF. In DNA form, the CDR3 reads TGTGCCAGCAGTCAGACGGTACGTGAAGCTTTCTTT.

V gene TRBV19 combines with J gene TRBJ1-3; no definite D call. Germline CDR1 LNHDA, CDR2 SQIVND (reference sequence). CDR3 length: 14 residues. V lost 1 base to trimming and J lost 0 bases, with 4 bases between them. CDR3 nucleotides: TGTGCCAGTAGTATAGGGGGCTCTGGAAACACCATATATTTT. Its protein is CASSIGGSGNTIYF.

This chain links TRBV7-2 with TRBJ1-4; D gene ambiguous. The V and J ends lost 1 base and 1 base respectively, with 10 bases between them. Germline V CDR1 and CDR2: SGHTA, FQGNSA. The CDR3 spans 16 residues. CDR3 in amino acids: CASSLGGWGTNEKLFF. CDR3 sequence (DNA): TGTGCCAGCAGCTTAGGGGGATGGGGAACTAATGAAAAACTGTTTTTT.

The V gene is TRBV15, the J gene TRBJ2-1; D call uncertain. Trimming cost V 3 bases and J 9 bases, with 15 bases left between them. This CDR3 spans 14 amino acids. Per the germline V gene, CDR1 is LNHNV and CDR2 is YYDKDF (reference sequence). The CDR3 nucleotides read TGTGCCACCAGCAGTGCCCGGAACGTGGGTGAGCAGTTCTTC. Protein product: CATSSARNVGEQFF.

This chain links TRBV11-2 with TRBJ1-1; D ambiguous. V lost 4 bases and J lost 11, with 11 bases in between. CDR1 is SGHAT and CDR2 is FQNNGV in the germline V gene. This CDR3 has 11 amino acids. CDR3 sequence (DNA): TGTGCCAGCAGCTCCCTCCCCGGGGCTTTCTTT. Translating gives CASSSLPGAFF.

The V call is TRBV7-9, the J call TRBJ2-7; D is undetermined. Per germline, CDR1 SEHNR and CDR2 FQNEAQ (reference sequence). Trimming cost V 1 base and J 2 bases, with 9 bases left between them. The CDR3 length is 14 residues. This chain's CDR3 is CASSLVSGAYEQYF. The CDR3 DNA reads as TGTGCCAGCAGCTTAGTGTCCGGAGCCTACGAGCAGTACTTC.

Note on this clone: Other DNA sequences in the same sample also yield this CDR3. The gene calls are TRBV7-3 and TRBJ1-2, with D perhaps matching TRBD1 (5 bases). The V gene's germline CDR1 is SGHTA and CDR2 FQGTGA. CDR3 length: 13 amino acids. V lost 2 bases to trimming and J lost 8 bases, with 12 bases between them. The CDR3 loop is CASSLGGAGGYTF. The CDR3, as DNA: TGTGCCAGCAGCTTAGGAGGGGCAGGCGGCTACACCTTC.

This sequence joins TRBV11-1 and TRBJ2-5, with D unclear. Germline V gene data show CDR1 as SGHAT and CDR2 as FQDESV (reference sequence). V was cut by 6 bases and J by 2 bases, with 16 bases left in between. The CDR3 is 15 amino acids. CDR3 in DNA: TGTGCCAGCAGTCCGGACGGACGTAATCAAGAGACCCAGTACTTC. Protein product: CASSPDGRNQETQYF.

This clone was observed once. The chain has TRBV24-1 and TRBJ2-5; weak D call: TRBD2 (5 bases). The CDR3 spans 16 residues. Between the trimmed V and J ends, which lost 4 bases and 4 bases, there was a span of 18 bases. Per germline, CDR1 KGHDR and CDR2 SFDVKD. The chain's CDR3 is CATSDSVLGGAETQYF. DNA of the CDR3: TGTGCCACCAGTGACTCCGTACTAGGTGGCGCAGAGACCCAGTACTTC.

The rearrangement uses TRBV6-2 or TRBV6-3 and TRBJ2-5; TRBD2 aligns across 8 bases. The CDR3 covers 15 residues. Germline assignment: CDR1 MNHEY and CDR2 SVGEGT. The V and J ends lost 5 bases and 1 base, in that order; junction bases with no gene match: 6. CDR3: CASSPGGVGQETQYF. The CDR3 DNA sequence: TGTGCCAGCAGTCCCGGGGGGGTAGGCCAAGAGACCCAGTACTTC.

The chain carries TRBV13 and TRBJ2-1, with TRBD2 matching over 7 bases. Trimming at V came to 1 base and at J to 4 bases, leaving 7 bases not matched to a gene. The V gene's germline CDR1 is PRHDT and CDR2 FYEKMQ (reference sequence). This CDR3 contains 16 residues. The CDR3 nucleotides read TGTGCCAGCAGCTTAGACCGGGGGGTAGGGTACAATGAGCAGTTCTTC. It specifies CASSLDRGVGYNEQFF.

The chain employs TRBV6-5 and TRBJ2-2, with D possibly called TRBD1 or TRBD2 (5 bases each). V was clipped by 7 bases and J by 2 bases, with 11 bases between them. The CDR3 contains 14 residues. CDR1 and CDR2 (germline): MNHEY, SVGAGI. The chain's CDR3 is CASTRGDNTGELFF. The DNA for the CDR3 is TGTGCCAGCACCCGAGGGGACAACACCGGGGAGCTGTTTTTT.

The V call is TRBV6-5, the J call TRBJ2-7; TRBD2 agrees at 13 bases. The CDR3 has 14 amino acids. The trim removed 6 bases at V and 8 bases at J, leaving 7 bases unmatched. The V gene's germline CDR1 is MNHEY and CDR2 SVGAGI. In DNA, the CDR3 is TGTGCCAGCAGCCAAGGGACTAGCGGGACTAAGCAGTACTTC. This gives the protein CASSQGTSGTKQYF.

This sequence joins TRBV6-5 and TRBJ2-2, with a possible D match to TRBD2 (6 bases). The ends were cut back, 7 bases at V and 2 bases at J, with 11 bases in the middle. Germline lookup yields CDR1 MNHEY and CDR2 SVGAGI. This CDR3 contains 14 residues. The CDR3 reads CASTFGTNTGELFF. In DNA form, the CDR3 reads TGTGCCAGCACCTTCGGGACTAACACCGGGGAGCTGTTTTTT.

This chain connects TRBV7-2 to TRBJ1-1; maybe TRBD1 (6 bases). The CDR3 has 14 amino acids. Trimming shortened V by 0 bases and J by 9 bases, and 14 bases separated the two germline ends. CDR1 and CDR2 from the germline V gene are SGHTA and FQGNSA. In DNA form, the CDR3 reads TGTGCCAGCAGCTTAGCGGGGGCGGACGGTAAAGCTTTCTTT. Encoded protein: CASSLAGADGKAFF.

This chain links TRBV30 with TRBJ2-3, with a weak D call TRBD2 (5 bases). Trimming shortened V by 0 bases and J by 0 bases, and 13 bases separated the two germline ends. The CDR3 is 16 residues long. CDR1 is GTSNPN, CDR2 SVGIG, per germline (reference sequence). The DNA of the CDR3 is TGTGCCTGGAGTGTCTCAGCGGCCCCTAGCACAGATACGCAGTATTTT. It yields the protein CAWSVSAAPSTDTQYF.

V is TRBV5-8 and J is TRBJ2-3; 9 positions match TRBD2. CDR1 is SGHTS and CDR2 is YDEGEE in the germline V gene. The V and J ends lost 0 bases and 5 bases, in that order; junction bases with no gene match: 4. The length of the CDR3 is 15 residues. The CDR3 loop is CASSLVLAGQDTQYF. The CDR3 nucleotides are TGTGCCAGCAGCTTGGTACTAGCGGGTCAAGATACGCAGTATTTT.

The CDR3 bases are TGTGCCAGCAGATTAGCGGGAGCGCCTATTGATACGCAGTATTTT. Its translation: CASRLAGAPIDTQYF. The chain joins TRBV27 to TRBJ2-3; 9 bases are a match to TRBD2. Germline CDR1 reads MNHEY; CDR2 reads SMNVEV (reference sequence). This CDR3 region has 15 residues. Trimming at V came to 6 bases and at J to 6 bases, leaving 10 bases not matched to a gene.

The V gene is TRBV28, the J gene TRBJ1-2, with TRBD1 matching 7 bases. This CDR3 has 17 residues. V shed 6 bases, J shed 0 bases, and the junction held 13 bases outside the gene matches. The V gene's germline CDR1 is MDHEN and CDR2 SYDVKM. CDR3 DNA: TGTGCCAGCAGCCCGATTCCCGGACAGGTGACTAACTATGGCTACACCTTC. Its translation is CASSPIPGQVTNYGYTF.

The V call is TRBV3-1 (or the pseudogene TRBV3-2), the J call TRBJ2-4; 8 bases line up with TRBD2. In germline, CDR1 is LGHDT, CDR2 YNNKEL (reference sequence). The CDR3 length is 16 residues. V lost 0 bases and J lost 8; bases outside the gene matches: 9. This CDR3 is CASSQDRGGLIDIQYF. The CDR3, as DNA: TGTGCCAGCAGCCAAGATCGGGGGGGGCTCATAGACATTCAGTACTTC.

The chain has TRBV18 and TRBJ1-3; D gene unclear. Trimming took 8 bases from V and 0 from J, leaving 8 bases between them. This CDR3 comprises 13 residues. Germline-derived CDR1 and CDR2 are KGHSH and LQKENI. CDR3 sequence (DNA): TGTGCCAGCCCTGACCCCTCTGGAAACACCATATATTTT. Translating it yields CASPDPSGNTIYF.

This clone was counted a single time. The genes are TRBV28 and TRBJ2-7; tentative D call: TRBD1 (6 bases). Between the trimmed V and J ends, which lost 6 bases and 3 bases, there was a span of 15 bases. CDR1 is MDHEN and CDR2 is SYDVKM in the germline V gene. This CDR3 is 14 amino acids long. CDR3 in amino acids: CASREGQQDYEQYF. CDR3 nucleotide sequence: TGTGCCAGCAGGGAAGGACAGCAGGACTACGAGCAGTACTTC.

This clone was counted between two and nine times. The rearrangement uses TRBV24-1 and TRBJ2-7; 10 bases match TRBD1. The CDR3 runs 15 residues. Losses at the gene ends were 6 bases for V and 3 bases for J; bases not matched to a gene: 7. CDR1 and CDR2 from the germline V gene are KGHDR and SFDVKD. This CDR3 reads CATSTTGTGVYEQYF. DNA for the CDR3: TGTGCCACCAGTACTACCGGGACAGGGGTCTACGAGCAGTACTTC.

The chain uses TRBV5-1 and TRBJ2-2; a possible D gene is TRBD1 (6 bases). CDR3 length: 15 amino acids. Germline V gene lookup returns CDR1 SGHRS and CDR2 YFSETQ. Trimming removed 1 base at V and 4 bases at J, with 11 bases between. CDR3 region: CASSLFQGSTGELFF. DNA of the CDR3: TGCGCCAGCAGCTTGTTTCAGGGGTCCACCGGGGAGCTGTTTTTT.

The chain joins TRBV3-1 (or the pseudogene TRBV3-2) to TRBJ2-2, with D unresolved. The germline CDR1 and CDR2 sequences are LGHDT and YNNKEL (reference sequence). V dropped 1 base and J dropped 4 bases, with 4 bases sitting between them. The CDR3 is 13 amino acids. As DNA, the CDR3 is TGTGCCAGCAGCCAAGCCCTCACCGGGGAGCTGTTTTTT. Translating gives CASSQALTGELFF.

This chain joins TRBV30 and TRBJ1-1; unclear D gene. Trimming shortened V by 3 bases and J by 0 bases, and 8 bases separated the two germline ends. The CDR3 has 13 residues. Per germline, CDR1 GTSNPN and CDR2 SVGIG (reference sequence). The DNA of the CDR3 is TGTGCCTGGAGGTCCAGTTTGAACACTGAAGCTTTCTTT. Translation gives CAWRSSLNTEAFF.

The J gene is TRBJ2-7, the V gene TRBV7-2; D not resolved. In germline, CDR1 is SGHTA, CDR2 FQGNSA. Trimming took off 1 base at V and 5 bases at J, with 6 bases between the two ends. The CDR3 consists of 12 residues. In DNA, the CDR3 is TGTGCCAGCAGCTTAGGCACGAACGAGCAGTACTTC. Translated: CASSLGTNEQYF.

V is TRBV18 and J is TRBJ1-2, with 7 positions matching TRBD1. There are 17 residues in the CDR3. Looked up from germline, CDR1 is KGHSH and CDR2 is LQKENI. J lost 6 bases, V lost 3 bases, and 16 bases had no gene match. CDR3 sequence (DNA): TGTGCCAGCTCACCCGATTCCGTTAGACAGGGTTCGGATGGCTACACCTTC. It encodes CASSPDSVRQGSDGYTF.